One and the same sample provided the 14 T cell receptor beta chains below, sequenced in a study of blood T cells in healthy people across ages. The second PCR ran about 6 to 11 cycles with a sample-barcoded 5' primer and J-beta primers. TCRdb called the 5' RACE reads again in MiXCR, with one record for every CDR3 protein. The sample holds roughly 1,300,000 distinct CDR3 sequences, almost 60% seen once. Sequenced material: blood. The receptors here all came from a man between 18 and 35 years old in good health.

This chain uses TRBV20-1 with TRBJ2-6; TRBD2 might be the D (6 bases). Germline loops: CDR1 DFQATT, CDR2 SNEGSKA (reference sequence). The germline V and J ends were trimmed by 0 bases and 0 bases, with 9 bases remaining between them. The CDR3 contains 16 residues. CDR3 region: CSARDPGGSGANVLTF. The CDR3, as DNA: TGCAGTGCTAGAGATCCCGGGGGCTCTGGGGCCAACGTCCTGACTTTC.

The CDR3 protein is CASSYKSVEPLWEQYF. The CDR3 nucleotides are TGTGCCAGCAGTTACAAGTCGGTAGAACCGTTGTGGGAGCAGTACTTC. J is TRBJ2-7 and V is TRBV6-2 or TRBV6-3; D is unclear. The CDR3 totals 16 residues. The V and J ends lost 2 bases and 7 bases respectively, with 21 bases between them. Germline CDR1 reads MNHEY; CDR2 reads SVGEGT.

The rearrangement uses TRBV30 and TRBJ1-6; 8 bases are shared with TRBD1. The V and J ends lost 5 bases and 15 bases, in that order; junction bases with no gene match: 3. Germline loops: CDR1 GTSNPN, CDR2 SVGIG (reference sequence). This CDR3 spans 10 amino acids. In DNA, the CDR3 is TGTGCCTGGGGAGGACAGGGCCTCCACTTT. This codes for CAWGGQGLHF.

As regards this clonotype: At one end the junction does not follow the germline gene, possibly because of a read error. CDR3 DNA: TGTGCCAGCAGCCAAGAGCGAGGGCAGTACGGGCAGTACTTC. Protein product: CASSQERGQYGQYF. This chain uses TRBV4-2 with TRBJ2-7, with D tentatively TRBD2 (5 bases). CDR1 and CDR2 from the germline V gene are LGHNA and YNFKEQ. The CDR3 spans 14 residues.

A few counts support this clonotype. The gene calls are TRBV29-1 and TRBJ2-3; D might be TRBD2 (6 bases). Germline assignment: CDR1 SQVTM and CDR2 ANQGSEA. V lost 6 bases to trimming and J lost 0 bases, with 13 bases between them. CDR3 size: 14 residues. Here the CDR3 DNA reads TGCAGCGTCTCGTACGGGGGTAGCACAGATACGCAGTATTTT. Residues: CSVSYGGSTDTQYF.

The rearrangement links TRBV6-2 or TRBV6-3 to TRBJ2-7; 10 positions agree with TRBD1. V lost 6 bases, J lost 3 bases, and 8 bases stayed unmatched. The CDR3 has 15 amino acids. CDR1 is MNHEY and CDR2 is SVGEGT in the germline V gene. CDR3 in amino acids: CASSVLDRGFYEQYF. The DNA for the CDR3 is TGTGCCAGCAGCGTTTTGGACAGGGGGTTCTACGAGCAGTACTTC.

The gene calls are TRBV29-1 and TRBJ2-7, with D uncertain. Germline V gives CDR1 SQVTM, CDR2 ANQGSEA. The CDR3 totals 16 residues. The ends were cut back, 6 bases at V and 0 bases at J, with 21 bases in the middle. CDR3 nucleotide sequence: TGCAGCGTCGCCCCCAGGCCGGACCCTAGCTCCTACGAGCAGTACTTC. Amino acid sequence: CSVAPRPDPSSYEQYF.

This clonotype was observed a few times. The V and J genes are TRBV5-6 and TRBJ2-7, with TRBD1 as a possible D gene (6 bases). The CDR3 extends over 16 amino acids. Trimming pared 2 bases from V and 2 bases from J, leaving 17 bases between. Per the germline V gene, CDR1 is SGHDT and CDR2 is YYEEEE. The CDR3 region has the DNA TGTGCCAGCAGCTTACACAATCCCAGGGGAACCTACGAGCAGTACTTC. Translating it yields CASSLHNPRGTYEQYF.

This clonotype was detected a few times. The chain employs TRBV13 and TRBJ2-3; the D call may be TRBD1 or TRBD2 (6 bases each). This CDR3 spans 16 amino acids. Trimming stripped 1 base from V and 4 bases from J, with 15 bases between. CDR1 and CDR2 from the germline V gene are PRHDT and FYEKMQ (reference sequence). For the CDR3, the DNA is TGTGCCAGCAGCTTAGAAGGGGGGATTAGTCCAGATACGCAGTATTTT. It is translated as CASSLEGGISPDTQYF.

This chain links TRBV3-1 with TRBJ1-4, with 7 bases fitting TRBD1. This CDR3 contains 16 residues. Germline loops: CDR1 LGHDT, CDR2 YNNKEL (reference sequence). Trimming took 3 bases from V and 2 from J; bases not matched to a gene: 6. The CDR3 DNA reads as TGTGCCAGCAGCCACTTCAGGGACAGTACTAATGAAAAACTGTTTTTT. Amino acids: CASSHFRDSTNEKLFF.

Note on this clonotype: The germline gene is not matched at one end of the junction; a read error may be the cause. J is TRBJ2-1 and V is TRBV6-5; a weak D match, TRBD2 (6 bases). The CDR3 extends over 13 amino acids. Germline V lookup: CDR1 MNHEY, CDR2 SVGAGI. CDR3 in amino acids: CAGSRGLYNEQFF. The CDR3 nucleotides are TGTGCCGGCAGCCGGGGACTTTACAATGAGCAGTTCTTC.

This clonotype was observed a few times. The chain recombines TRBV11-2 with TRBJ2-5; 7 bases fit TRBD1. V lost 5 bases and J lost 5; bases outside the gene matches: 8. This CDR3 comprises 14 residues. CDR1 and CDR2 (germline): SGHAT, FQNNGV. The CDR3 nucleotides are TGTGCCAGCAGCACCGGGACAGTTCGGGAGACCCAGTACTTC. It translates to CASSTGTVRETQYF.

This clonotype was observed a few times. This chain uses TRBV4-2 with TRBJ2-6; D gene ambiguous. The CDR3 runs 16 residues. V lost 6 bases and J lost 2, with 14 bases in between. Germline V gives CDR1 LGHNA, CDR2 YNFKEQ. In DNA form, the CDR3 reads TGTGCCAGCAGTGGCCCAGGAAGAACTGGGGCCAACGTCCTGACTTTC. Translated, it gives CASSGPGRTGANVLTF.

This chain uses TRBV6-5 with TRBJ1-1; 7 bases agree with TRBD1. The CDR3 covers 15 residues. The germline V gene has CDR1 MNHEY and CDR2 SVGAGI. Trimming removed 4 bases from V and 7 bases from J; junction bases left unmatched: 12. In DNA form, the CDR3 reads TGTGCCAGCAGTTCCCGTGACCGGGACAGTCTTGAAGCTTTCTTT. Its translation: CASSSRDRDSLEAFF.